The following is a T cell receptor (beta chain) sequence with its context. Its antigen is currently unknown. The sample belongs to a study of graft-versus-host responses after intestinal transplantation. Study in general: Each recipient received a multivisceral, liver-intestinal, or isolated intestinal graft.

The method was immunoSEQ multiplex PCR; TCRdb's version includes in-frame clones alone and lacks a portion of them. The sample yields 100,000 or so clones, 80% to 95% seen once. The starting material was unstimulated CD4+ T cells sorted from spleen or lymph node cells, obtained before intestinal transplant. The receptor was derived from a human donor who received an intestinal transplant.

CDR3 sequence: CAWSQEVETQYF. Written as DNA, the CDR3 is TGTGCCTGGAGCCAGGAGGTGGAGACCCAGTACTTC. The chain carries TRBV30 and TRBJ2-5; D is possibly TRBD2 (5 bases). V shed 3 bases and J shed 5 bases, with 10 bases lying between them. Per the germline V gene, CDR1 is GTSNPN and CDR2 is SVGIG (reference sequence). The CDR3 consists of 12 residues.